This T cell receptor (beta chain) was sequenced for a study of blood T cell repertoires in COVID-19. Study-level background: Donors in the United States, Italy and Spain gave samples during acute or convalescent COVID-19.

Per the study methods: Estimated nucleated cell counts came from reference gene primer amplification. Some clones are missing from TCRdb's copy, which holds only in-frame ones; the method was immunoSEQ multiplex PCR. V and J calls and clone size are those listed in that table; D and trimming were worked out from the DNA. The sample includes over 150,000 clones, 88% seen only once; the top ten take roughly 2%. The CDR3 spans 15 residues. V shed 1 base and J shed 2 bases, with 11 bases lying between them. CDR1 is LGHDT, CDR2 YNNKEL, per germline (reference sequence). This clone has just a few counts. The TCR comes from a man aged 50 or older who had recovered from COVID-19. The sample consisted of peripheral blood. The J gene is TRBJ2-5, the V gene TRBV3-1 (or the pseudogene TRBV3-2); tentatively, D is TRBD2 (5 bases). CDR3 nucleotide sequence: TGTGCCAGCAGCCAAGCGCTAGCCGTACAAGAGACCCAGTACTTC. It codes for CASSQALAVQETQYF.